This TCR beta chain was identified in a study of blood T cell repertoires in COVID-19. Study-level background: Samples of COVID-19 (acute and convalescent) were obtained from the United States, Italy and Spain. T cells, B-cell-depleted T cells, or PBMCs provided the cDNA or gDNA that served as material.

Authors' analysis steps: Estimates of nucleated cell counts were drawn from the amplification of reference gene primers. Using immunoSEQ multiplex PCR, the repertoire was profiled, and TCRdb retains in-frame clones only, with some absent. The V and J calls and clone size are taken from that table; D and trimming were inferred from the DNA. The table includes hundreds of thousands of clones, 83% detected once. Seattle enrolled patients during active infection and tracked them longitudinally. Trimming stripped 6 bases from V and 2 bases from J, with 15 bases between. Per germline, CDR1 SNHLY and CDR2 FYNNEI. There are 15 residues in the CDR3.

This receptor was identified in a woman in her twenties or thirties with COVID-19, enrolled during active disease. Material for sequencing was peripheral blood. This chain joins TRBV2 and TRBJ2-3; D is perhaps TRBD2 (6 bases). The CDR3 reads CASRGTLGDTDTQYF. CDR3 sequence (DNA): TGTGCCAGCAGGGGGACTTTAGGGGACACAGATACGCAGTATTTT.